Included here is one T cell receptor (beta chain) sequence, with context. The data were taken from a study of blood T cell repertoires in COVID-19. About the study: Collection of acute and convalescent COVID-19 samples took place in the United States, Italy and Spain. The cDNA or gDNA used as material had been derived from T cells, B-cell-depleted T cells, or PBMCs.

Authors' processing steps: Scientists estimated how many nucleated cells there were by amplifying reference gene primers. TCRdb's table, derived via immunoSEQ multiplex PCR, lists solely in-frame clones and lacks some. The V and J calls and clone size were taken over from that table, and D and trimming were inferred from the DNA. The sample gives about 36,000 clones, more than 70% of which show up once; 33% is in the top ten. Trimming removed 4 bases from V and 5 bases from J; junction bases left unmatched: 6. The CDR3 sequence is 16 residues long. In germline, CDR1 is LGHDT, CDR2 YNNKEL (reference sequence).

The gene calls are TRBV3-1 (or the pseudogene TRBV3-2) and TRBJ1-6, with TRBD1 matching over 9 bases. This TCR was recovered from a man aged 55 to 70 with acute or convalescent COVID-19. The material sequenced was peripheral blood. CDR3 nucleotide sequence: TGTGCCAGCAGCCCTACGACAGGGGGAGATAATTCACCCCTCCACTTT. It is translated as CASSPTTGGDNSPLHF.